One sample yielded the 9 T cell receptor beta chains listed below, sequenced in a study of T-cell reconstitution after alpha-beta-depleted transplantation in children. The library targeted TCRbeta and was prepared with unique molecular identifiers. TCRdb reanalysed the PCR reads using MiXCR and keeps one entry per CDR3 protein. The sample includes roughly 100,000 distinct CDR3 sequences, roughly 8.8% of them seen just once. The sequenced sample was PBMCs from the stem cell graft donor, obtained from the stem cell graft. Every receptor here comes from a human donor who donated a stem cell graft to a child with congenital amegakaryocytic thrombocytopenia.

Ten or more counts support this clonotype. The chain joins TRBV4-3 to TRBJ2-7, with D perhaps matching TRBD1 (5 bases). Germline CDR1 reads LGHNA; CDR2 reads YSLEER. This CDR3 spans 14 amino acids. Trimming removed 1 base from V and 2 bases from J, with 9 bases in between. For the CDR3, the DNA is TGCGCCAGCAGCCAAGTCCCCAGGGCCTACGAGCAGTACTTC. It translates to CASSQVPRAYEQYF.

This clonotype was counted many times. The gene calls are TRBV12-3 or TRBV12-4 and TRBJ2-3; tentatively, D is TRBD1 or TRBD2 (5 bases each). V lost 0 bases and J 4 bases, leaving 11 bases between the germline ends. This CDR3 comprises 15 residues. Here the CDR3 DNA reads TGTGCCAGCAGTTTAGCGGGGGTGCGGGCAGATACGCAGTATTTT. This encodes CASSLAGVRADTQYF.

This clonotype was recorded many times. V and J are TRBV12-3 or TRBV12-4 and TRBJ2-2; no clear D gene. There are 14 residues in the CDR3. With 5 bases removed from V and 6 bases from J, the gap between germline ends came to 13 bases. The CDR3 nucleotides read TGTGCCAGCAGTCCCCCGTTGGTTCCCGGGGAGCTGTTTTTT. It codes for CASSPPLVPGELFF.

This clonotype was seen repeatedly, ten times or more. The chain has TRBV28 and TRBJ1-5; tentatively, D is TRBD1 (5 bases). The CDR3 runs 13 residues. V was clipped by 6 bases and J by 4 bases, with 10 bases between them. The germline V gene encodes CDR1 MDHEN and CDR2 SYDVKM. The CDR3 loop is CASSWDGNQPQHF. DNA of the CDR3: TGTGCCAGCAGCTGGGACGGGAATCAGCCCCAGCATTTT. Using reference TRBV28 and TRBJ1-5 for the parts outside the CDR3, the full variable domain is DVKVTQSSRYLVKRTGEKVFLECVQDMDHENMFWYRQDPGLGLRLIYFSYDVKMKEKGDIPEGYSVSREKKERFSLILESASTNQTSMYLCASSWDGNQPQHFGDGTRLSIL.

This clonotype was observed at least ten times. This sequence joins TRBV6-2 or TRBV6-3 and TRBJ1-1; TRBD1 aligns across 7 bases. In germline, CDR1 is MNHEY, CDR2 SVGEGT. The CDR3 length is 13 residues. V shed 4 bases and J 1 base; nucleotides not matched to a gene: 0. CDR3 bases: TGTGCCAGCAGTTCAGGGGGGAACACTGAAGCTTTCTTT. Protein sequence: CASSSGGNTEAFF.

This clonotype has just a few counts. This chain joins TRBV5-1 and TRBJ1-4; no clear D. Trimming removed 4 bases at V and 6 bases at J, with 10 bases between. This CDR3 is built from 13 residues. CDR1 SGHRS and CDR2 YFSETQ come from the germline V gene. The CDR3 protein is CASSESFDEKLFF. The CDR3 nucleotides read TGCGCCAGCAGCGAATCCTTTGATGAAAAACTGTTTTTT.

In this sample, this clonotype turned up many times. CDR3 sequence: CAIRLDPNTEAFF. CDR3 bases: TGTGCCATCCGTTTGGACCCGAACACTGAAGCTTTCTTT. This chain connects TRBV10-3 to TRBJ1-1; D unresolved. Germline V gene data show CDR1 as ENHRY and CDR2 as SYGVKD. The CDR3 consists of 13 residues. V was cut by 8 bases and J by 1 base, with 11 bases left in between.

There are many counts of this clonotype. The chain employs TRBV20-1 and TRBJ2-3, with D hard to call. Germline CDR1 reads DFQATT; CDR2 reads SNEGSKA (reference sequence). Trimming stripped 6 bases from V and 0 bases from J, with 13 bases between. The CDR3 runs to 14 residues. The DNA for the CDR3 is TGCAGTGCAACACTAACGGCAAGCACAGATACGCAGTATTTT. As protein: CSATLTASTDTQYF.

This clonotype was seen ten or more times. The chain uses TRBV11-2 and TRBJ2-3; perhaps TRBD2 as D (6 bases). The CDR3 totals 16 residues. The V end was cut by 0 bases, the J end by 6 bases, with 16 bases between. Germline values: CDR1 SGHAT, CDR2 FQNNGV. This CDR3 is CASSLDPQGGRDTQYF. The CDR3, as DNA: TGTGCCAGCAGCTTAGACCCTCAGGGAGGAAGGGATACGCAGTATTTT.